Each of the 21 T cell receptor beta chains below was sequenced from the same sample in a study of T cell responses to AZD1222 COVID-19 vaccine. TCRdb keeps only in-frame clones here, not all; method: immunoSEQ multiplex PCR. This repertoire shows approximately 160,000 clones, less than 95% found once; its top ten account for approximately 3%. The sample here was peripheral blood, taken on day 0 of AZD1222 vaccination. Receptors originate from an adult in good health.

The gene calls are TRBV10-1 and TRBJ2-7; TRBD1 matches at 7 bases. This CDR3 region has 15 residues. Trimming cost V 6 bases and J 0 bases; bases outside gene matches: 8. Per germline, CDR1 WNHNN and CDR2 SYGVQD (reference sequence). This CDR3 reads CASRGTVPSSYEQYF. The DNA for the CDR3 is TGCGCCAGCAGAGGGACAGTCCCTAGCTCCTACGAGCAGTACTTC.

This clone was seen once. The chain links TRBV9 to TRBJ1-5; no clear D gene. V shed 4 bases and J shed 4 bases, with 12 bases lying between them. Germline CDR1 is SGDLS and CDR2 is YYNGEE. There are 14 residues in the CDR3. In nucleotides, the CDR3 is TGTGCCAGCAGCTCGGACGGGCTAAATCAGCCCCAGCATTTT. Protein product: CASSSDGLNQPQHF.

The chain has TRBV19 and TRBJ2-2, with 9 bases lining up with TRBD1. Germline trimming cut 8 bases from V and 6 bases from J; bases unmatched to any gene: 10. Germline V gives CDR1 LNHDA, CDR2 SQIVND (reference sequence). The CDR3 extends over 15 amino acids. CDR3 protein: CASQHGQGWAGELFF. The CDR3 DNA reads TGTGCCAGTCAGCACGGACAGGGGTGGGCCGGGGAGCTGTTTTTT.

This clone was counted many times. The rearrangement joins TRBV4-2 to TRBJ2-2; 9 nucleotides match TRBD2. V was clipped by 5 bases and J by 3 bases; unmatched bases: 4. In germline, CDR1 is LGHNA, CDR2 YNFKEQ. The length of the CDR3 is 15 residues. The CDR3 region is CASSARGGDTGELFF. The CDR3 nucleotides read TGTGCCAGCAGCGCGCGGGGGGGCGACACCGGGGAGCTGTTTTTT.

The CDR3 loop reads CASSFRDSSTDTQYF. For the CDR3, the DNA is TGTGCCAGCAGCTTCCGGGACAGTAGCACAGATACGCAGTATTTT. V is TRBV7-7 and J is TRBJ2-3; 7 bases are shared with TRBD1. The CDR3 runs to 15 residues. CDR1 and CDR2 (germline): SSHAT, FNYEAQ (reference sequence). The V gene end was trimmed by 3 bases and the J gene end by 0 bases; junction bases not matched to a gene: 3. The full variable domain, in which reference TRBV7-7 and TRBJ2-3 provide the parts outside the CDR3, is GAGVSQSPRYKVTKRGQDVTLRCDPISSHATLYWYQQALGQGPEFLTYFNYEAQPDKSGLPSDRFSAERPEGSISTLTIQRTEQRDSAMYRCASSFRDSSTDTQYFGPGTRLTVL.

This clone was seen a single time. The chain carries TRBV27 and TRBJ1-3; no clear D. Trimming took 4 bases from V and 9 from J, leaving 13 bases between them. Germline V CDR1 and CDR2: MNHEY, SMNVEV (reference sequence). The CDR3 is 13 residues long. In DNA form, the CDR3 reads TGTGCCAGCAGTTCGACTATGGGGTCCACCATATATTTT. Its translation: CASSSTMGSTIYF.

This rearrangement joins TRBV5-1 to TRBJ1-2; tentative D call: TRBD1 (5 bases). The ends were cut back, 4 bases at V and 0 bases at J, with 16 bases in the middle. The CDR3 extends over 16 amino acids. Germline CDR1 is SGHRS and CDR2 is YFSETQ. The CDR3 sequence: CASSTDRDGANYGYTF. DNA for the CDR3: TGCGCCAGCAGCACCGACCGGGACGGTGCTAACTATGGCTACACCTTC. The full variable domain, its missing parts supplied by reference TRBV5-1 and TRBJ1-2, is KAGVTQTPRYLIKTRGQQVTLSCSPISGHRSVSWYQQTPGQGLQFLFEYFSETQRNKGNFPGRFSGRQFSNSRSEMNVSTLELGDSALYLCASSTDRDGANYGYTFGSGTRLTVV.

The CDR3 sequence is CASSENRVRDTEAFF. CDR3 nucleotides: TGTGCCAGCAGCGAAAACAGGGTCCGGGACACTGAAGCTTTCTTT. The chain employs TRBV7-2 and TRBJ1-1; TRBD1 is a possible D gene (6 bases). Germline V gives CDR1 SGHTA, CDR2 FQGNSA. The V end was cut by 5 bases, the J end by 3 bases, with 16 bases between. CDR3 length: 15 residues.

The chain joins TRBV7-8 to TRBJ1-2, with 8 nucleotides matching TRBD1. The V gene end was trimmed by 5 bases and the J gene end by 5 bases; junction bases not matched to a gene: 10. The CDR3 runs to 15 residues. Germline CDR1 is SGHVS and CDR2 is FQNEAQ. For the CDR3, the DNA is TGTGCCAGCAGCCCTATGACAGGGGCTAGTTATGGCTACACCTTC. This codes for CASSPMTGASYGYTF.

V is TRBV12-3 or TRBV12-4 and J is TRBJ2-2; unclear D gene. The ends were cut back, 3 bases at V and 11 bases at J, with 13 bases in the middle. The length of the CDR3 is 13 residues. This CDR3 reads CASSFSQLKELFF. CDR3 coding DNA: TGTGCCAGCAGTTTTTCTCAACTGAAAGAGCTGTTTTTT.

This clone was seen only once. The chain uses TRBV10-3 and TRBJ2-4; tentative D call: TRBD1 (6 bases). Germline lookup yields CDR1 ENHRY and CDR2 SYGVKD. This CDR3 has 12 amino acids. V gave up 3 bases and J gave up 7 bases, with 7 bases separating them. The CDR3 coding sequence is TGTGCCATCAGTGACGACAGGAACATTCAGTACTTC. This translates into CAISDDRNIQYF.

The chain combines TRBV5-6 with TRBJ1-1, with D perhaps matching TRBD1 (5 bases). This CDR3 is 13 amino acids long. V lost 0 bases to trimming and J lost 7 bases, with 10 bases between them. Looked up from germline, CDR1 is SGHDT and CDR2 is YYEEEE. As DNA, the CDR3 is TGTGCCAGCAGCTTGGTGACAGTATTTGAAGCTTTCTTT. Amino acids: CASSLVTVFEAFF. Together with reference TRBV5-6 and TRBJ1-1, the CDR3 gives the full variable domain: DAGVTQSPTHLIKTRGQQVTLRCSPKSGHDTVSWYQQALGQGPQFIFQYYEEEERQRGNFPDRFSGHQFPNYSSELNVNALLLGDSALYLCASSLVTVFEAFFGQGTRLTVV.

This clone was detected once. V usage is TRBV4-2 and J usage is TRBJ2-7; either TRBD1 or TRBD2 may supply D (6 bases each). Per the germline V gene, CDR1 is LGHNA and CDR2 is YNFKEQ. Trimming removed 3 bases at V and 0 bases at J, with 18 bases between. The CDR3 is 17 amino acids. CDR3 nucleotide sequence: TGTGCCAGCAGCCAGGGACGAGGGGGGCCCGCCTCCTACGAGCAGTACTTC. Translating it yields CASSQGRGGPASYEQYF.

V is TRBV7-6 and J is TRBJ2-3; D is undetermined. Germline V gene data show CDR1 as SGHVS and CDR2 as FNYEAQ. Trimming shortened V by 4 bases and J by 0 bases, and 5 bases separated the two germline ends. This CDR3 region has 13 residues. The CDR3 DNA is TGTGCCAGCAGCTCCCCTAGCACAGATACGCAGTATTTT. Its translation: CASSSPSTDTQYF. The whole variable domain, remainder taken from reference TRBV7-6 and TRBJ2-3, is GAGVSQSPRYKVTKRGQDVALRCDPISGHVSLYWYRQALGQGPEFLTYFNYEAQQDKSGLPNDRFSAERPEGSISTLTIQRTEQRDSAMYRCASSSPSTDTQYFGPGTRLTVL.

This chain links TRBV5-4 with TRBJ1-6; D might be TRBD1 (6 bases). V was cut by 2 bases and J by 7 bases, with 13 bases left in between. The CDR3 has 15 residues. Germline V gene sequence: CDR1 SGHNT, CDR2 YYREEE (reference sequence). This CDR3 is CASSLGTGQNSPLHF. The CDR3 bases are TGTGCCAGCAGCTTAGGAACAGGGCAGAATTCACCCCTCCACTTT.

The chain combines TRBV29-1 with TRBJ1-5; D uncertain. This CDR3 has 13 residues. Trimming took 6 bases from V and 4 from J, leaving 13 bases between them. CDR1 SQVTM and CDR2 ANQGSEA come from the germline V gene. CDR3 DNA sequence: TGCAGCGTGTGGTCCGGATATAATCAGCCCCAGCATTTT. This codes for CSVWSGYNQPQHF.

This chain links TRBV2 with TRBJ2-6; 14 positions match TRBD2. Unmatched junction bases numbered 15, after V lost 6 bases and J lost 2 bases. This CDR3 is built from 21 residues. Germline V lookup: CDR1 SNHLY, CDR2 FYNNEI. The CDR3 DNA reads TGTGCCAGCAGGCGACTGGGGACTAGCGGGGGTTTCGGTGCTGGGGCCAACGTCCTGACTTTC. Its protein product is CASRRLGTSGGFGAGANVLTF.

The chain carries TRBV9 and TRBJ2-2; D tentatively fits TRBD1 or TRBD2 (5 bases each). V was pared by 5 bases and J by 0 bases, with 11 bases between. Germline V lookup: CDR1 SGDLS, CDR2 YYNGEE. The CDR3 consists of 15 residues. CDR3: CASRTEGPNTGELFF. CDR3 nucleotide sequence: TGTGCCAGCAGGACCGAGGGGCCGAACACCGGGGAGCTGTTTTTT.

The gene calls are TRBV4-1 and TRBJ1-2; 8 bases map to TRBD1. Trimming took 2 bases from V and 5 from J; bases not matched to a gene: 7. Germline CDR1 reads MGHRA; CDR2 reads YSYEKL. CDR3 length equals 15 residues. CDR3: CASSQSGTGFYGYTF. DNA of the CDR3: TGCGCCAGCAGCCAATCCGGGACAGGTTTTTATGGCTACACCTTC.

The chain couples TRBV29-1 to TRBJ1-2; the match to TRBD1 covers 9 bases. Germline V lookup: CDR1 SQVTM, CDR2 ANQGSEA. With 5 bases clipped from V and 0 bases from J, the junction kept 4 bases outside the gene matches. This CDR3 has 14 residues. The CDR3 nucleotides read TGCAGCGTTCTACAGGGGGCTTCTAACTATGGCTACACCTTC. It encodes CSVLQGASNYGYTF.

Here the CDR3 DNA reads TGTGCCAGCAGTGACTCCCGGAACTATGGCTACACCTTC. It encodes CASSDSRNYGYTF. The gene calls are TRBV6-4 and TRBJ1-2; D is unclear. V was shortened by 0 bases and J by 2 bases, with 4 bases between the two germline ends. The CDR3 has 13 residues. Germline lookup yields CDR1 MRHNA and CDR2 SNTAGT.